Each of the 17 T cell receptor beta chains below was sequenced from the same sample in a study of cytomegalovirus exposure and HLA in healthy donors (TCRdb year 2017). The library was prepared using the immunoSEQ multiplex PCR assay. For the multiplex PCR, a mixture combining 60 forward primers for TCR Vbeta segments and 13 reverse primers for TCR Jbeta segments was used. The table comes from immuneACCESS by way of TCRdb, which keeps in-frame sequences with V and J called. Part of the clones is missing from these tables; in studies checked, under half for an unresolved V gene and the rest for unknown reasons. For this sample the table gives 150,000 to 200,000 clones, of which roughly 79% were detected only once. 9% to 10% of the sample is held by the ten biggest clonotypes. The sequencing input was PBMCs. The receptors derive from a man aged 18 to 30 in good health and CMV-seropositive.

The chain employs TRBV5-1 and TRBJ2-1; 7 bases match TRBD2. The germline gives CDR1 SGHRS, CDR2 YFSETQ. The CDR3 covers 15 residues. The junction had 7 bases not matched to a gene; V was cut back by 1 base and J by 6 bases. CDR3 protein: CASSLLAGGANEQFF. CDR3 nucleotide sequence: TGCGCCAGCAGCTTGTTAGCGGGTGGGGCCAATGAGCAGTTCTTC.

The J gene is TRBJ1-3, the V gene TRBV7-8; unclear D gene. Trimming shortened V by 2 bases and J by 0 bases, and 5 bases separated the two germline ends. Germline values: CDR1 SGHVS, CDR2 FQNEAQ. This CDR3 comprises 14 residues. The CDR3 is CASSLQISGNTIYF. CDR3 coding DNA: TGTGCCAGCAGCTTACAGATCTCTGGAAACACCATATATTTT. The full variable domain, its missing parts supplied by reference TRBV7-8 and TRBJ1-3, is GAGVSQSPRYKVAKRGQDVALRCDPISGHVSLFWYQQALGQGPEFLTYFQNEAQLDKSGLPSDRFFAERPEGSVSTLKIQRTQQEDSAVYLCASSLQISGNTIYFGEGSWLTVV.

V is TRBV4-1 and J is TRBJ2-5; D perhaps matches TRBD2 (6 bases). The CDR3 spans 18 residues. Germline V gene sequence: CDR1 MGHRA, CDR2 YSYEKL. With 0 bases removed from V and 0 bases from J, the gap between germline ends came to 17 bases. The CDR3 nucleotides read TGCGCCAGCAGCCAAGAGGCTAGTGGGGGGTTAAACCAAGAGACCCAGTACTTC. Its translation is CASSQEASGGLNQETQYF.

The V gene is TRBV5-6, the J gene TRBJ2-5; 8 bases map to TRBD1. The CDR3 has 14 residues. Looked up from germline, CDR1 is SGHDT and CDR2 is YYEEEE. V was pared by 3 bases and J by 7 bases, with 8 bases of the junction left unmatched. The CDR3, as DNA: TGTGCCAGCAGCTGGACAGGGTTCGGTGGGACCCAGTACTTC. Protein sequence: CASSWTGFGGTQYF.

The gene calls are TRBV29-1 and TRBJ1-1, with 7 bases matching TRBD1. V lost 4 bases, J lost 3 bases, and 11 bases stayed unmatched. From germline, CDR1 is SQVTM and CDR2 ANQGSEA. CDR3 length: 15 residues. The DNA of the CDR3 is TGCAGCGTTGCTCGAGAGGGGGCGTGGGACACTGAAGCTTTCTTT. It translates to CSVAREGAWDTEAFF.

V is TRBV11-2 and J is TRBJ1-2; TRBD1 is a possible D gene (6 bases). The V end was cut by 3 bases, the J end by 8 bases, with 16 bases between. CDR1 and CDR2 (germline): SGHAT, FQNNGV. The CDR3 is 14 amino acids. CDR3: CASSLSTGSKGYTF. Written as DNA, the CDR3 is TGTGCCAGCAGCTTGTCTACAGGGTCAAAAGGCTACACCTTC.

The sample holds one count of this clone. This sequence joins TRBV18 and TRBJ1-1, with unresolved D. Germline V lookup: CDR1 KGHSH, CDR2 LQKENI. The CDR3 is made up of 14 amino acids. Trimming removed 1 base at V and 1 base at J, with 7 bases between. The CDR3 is CASSPLGQNTEAFF. The CDR3 DNA follows: TGTGCCAGCTCACCACTCGGTCAGAACACTGAAGCTTTCTTT.

This clone was counted at least ten times. The rearrangement links TRBV6-1 to TRBJ1-1; D might be TRBD1 (5 bases). The CDR3 extends over 14 amino acids. Germline lookup yields CDR1 MNHNS and CDR2 SASEGT. V lost 5 bases and J 3 bases, leaving 13 bases between the germline ends. The CDR3 sequence is CASSRRTGYTEAFF. Here the CDR3 DNA reads TGTGCCAGCAGTCGTAGAACAGGTTACACTGAAGCTTTCTTT.

The chain has TRBV5-1 and TRBJ2-7, with TRBD2 matching over 14 bases. The germline V gene has CDR1 SGHRS and CDR2 YFSETQ. This CDR3 contains 17 residues. V shed 3 bases, J shed 0 bases, and the junction held 5 bases outside the gene matches. The CDR3 bases are TGCGCCAGCAGCTGGGGACTAGCGGGGGCCAGCTCCTACGAGCAGTACTTC. Protein product: CASSWGLAGASSYEQYF.

The chain uses TRBV4-2 and TRBJ2-7; TRBD2 matches 9 bases. V gave up 8 bases and J gave up 0 bases; unmatched junction bases: 5. Germline V gene data show CDR1 as LGHNA and CDR2 as YNFKEQ. The CDR3 consists of 14 residues. The CDR3 region has the DNA TGTGCCAGCGGAGCGGGAGGATCCTCCTACGAGCAGTACTTC. Protein product: CASGAGGSSYEQYF.

This sequence joins TRBV27 and TRBJ2-1; unclear D gene. Per germline, CDR1 MNHEY and CDR2 SMNVEV (reference sequence). CDR3 length: 12 amino acids. Deletions cut 0 bases from V and 14 bases from J, with 11 bases between. The CDR3 DNA sequence: TGTGCCAGCAGTTTATCTAACGATTCAGAGTTCTTC. Translation: CASSLSNDSEFF.

V and J are TRBV5-4 and TRBJ1-4; tentatively, D is TRBD1 (5 bases). Trimming took off 4 bases at V and 8 bases at J, with 18 bases between the two ends. The CDR3 has 15 residues. Germline assignment: CDR1 SGHNT and CDR2 YYREEE (reference sequence). CDR3 coding DNA: TGTGCCAGCAGCCCTACGGGAGGGACTCAGGAAAAACTGTTTTTT. Its protein is CASSPTGGTQEKLFF.

This chain uses TRBV14 with TRBJ1-4; D possibly corresponds to TRBD1 (6 bases). CDR1 is SGHDN and CDR2 is FVKESK in the germline V gene. The CDR3 is 16 amino acids. V lost 0 bases and J 8 bases, leaving 16 bases between the germline ends. The DNA for the CDR3 is TGTGCCAGCAGCCAAGAGGGAGAGGGGGTTAGGGAAAAACTGTTTTTT. It is translated as CASSQEGEGVREKLFF.

The rearrangement links TRBV5-4 to TRBJ2-7, with TRBD1 as a possible D gene (5 bases). Looked up from germline, CDR1 is SGHNT and CDR2 is YYREEE (reference sequence). The CDR3 sequence is 14 residues long. Trimming removed 4 bases from V and 5 bases from J, with 16 bases in between. In DNA form, the CDR3 reads TGTGCCAGCAGCCTCGGGCAGGGTAAGCACGAGCAGTACTTC. Residues: CASSLGQGKHEQYF.

The V and J genes are TRBV5-1 and TRBJ2-2; D possibly corresponds to TRBD2 (6 bases). In germline, CDR1 is SGHRS, CDR2 YFSETQ. Trimming took 2 bases from V and 1 from J, leaving 6 bases between them. The CDR3 loop spans 14 amino acids. CDR3 DNA: TGCGCCAGCAGCTTAGCGGGGAACACCGGGGAGCTGTTTTTT. Residues: CASSLAGNTGELFF.

The chain is built from TRBV15 and TRBJ2-1; D is uncertain. V dropped 0 bases and J dropped 0 bases, with 6 bases sitting between them. The CDR3 is made up of 15 amino acids. CDR1 and CDR2 (germline): LNHNV, YYDKDF (reference sequence). CDR3 sequence reads: CATSRDRSSYNEQFF. DNA of the CDR3: TGTGCCACCAGCAGAGATCGCAGCTCCTACAATGAGCAGTTCTTC. Drawing the rest from reference TRBV15 and TRBJ2-1, the complete variable domain is DAMVIQNPRYQVTQFGKPVTLSCSQTLNHNVMYWYQQKSSQAPKLLFHYYDKDFNNEADTPDNFQSRRPNTSFCFLDIRSPGLGDTAMYLCATSRDRSSYNEQFFGPGTRLTVL.

J is TRBJ1-1 and V is TRBV5-5; 9 bases line up with TRBD1. This CDR3 region has 15 residues. The germline CDR1 and CDR2 sequences are SGHKS and YYEKEE (reference sequence). Trimming removed 4 bases from V and 3 bases from J; junction bases left unmatched: 7. CDR3 sequence reads: CASSGPGQGDTEAFF. The CDR3 DNA follows: TGTGCCAGCAGCGGACCGGGACAGGGCGACACTGAAGCTTTCTTT. Combining the CDR3 with reference TRBV5-5 and TRBJ1-1 gives the whole variable domain DAGVTQSPTHLIKTRGQQVTLRCSPISGHKSVSWYQQVLGQGPQFIFQYYEKEERGRGNFPDRFSARQFPNYSSELNVNALLLGDSALYLCASSGPGQGDTEAFFGQGTRLTVV.